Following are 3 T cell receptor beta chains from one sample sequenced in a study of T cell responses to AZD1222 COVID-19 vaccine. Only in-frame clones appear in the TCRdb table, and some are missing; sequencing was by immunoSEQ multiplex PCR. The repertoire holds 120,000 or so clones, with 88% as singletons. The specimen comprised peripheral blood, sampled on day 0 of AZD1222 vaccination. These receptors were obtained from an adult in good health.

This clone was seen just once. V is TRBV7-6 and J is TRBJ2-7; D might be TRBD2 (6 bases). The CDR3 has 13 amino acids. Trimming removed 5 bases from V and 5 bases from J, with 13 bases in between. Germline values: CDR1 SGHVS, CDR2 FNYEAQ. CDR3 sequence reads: CASSQGLPNEQYF. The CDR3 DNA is TGTGCCAGCAGCCAGGGACTTCCGAACGAGCAGTACTTC.

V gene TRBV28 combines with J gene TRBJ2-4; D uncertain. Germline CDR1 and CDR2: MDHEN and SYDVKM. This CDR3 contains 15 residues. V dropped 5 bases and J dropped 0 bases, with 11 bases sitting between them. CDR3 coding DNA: TGTGCCAGCAGTCCCCAGACCATAGCCAAAAACATTCAGTACTTC. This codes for CASSPQTIAKNIQYF.

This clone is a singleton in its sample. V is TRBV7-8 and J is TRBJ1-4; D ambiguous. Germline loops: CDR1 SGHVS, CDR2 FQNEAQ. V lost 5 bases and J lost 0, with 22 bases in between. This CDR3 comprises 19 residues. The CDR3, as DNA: TGTGCCAGCAGCCCCTTCGAGACGGATTTGGAAGCAACTAATGAAAAACTGTTTTTT. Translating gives CASSPFETDLEATNEKLFF.